This is a list of T cell receptor beta chains from one sample in a study of Ad26.COV2.S vaccination and SARS-CoV-2 variants. TCRdb's table, derived via immunoSEQ multiplex PCR, lists solely in-frame clones and lacks some. The sample has 300,000 to 350,000 clones; roughly 90% are singletons. The material sequenced was peripheral blood, taken in a trial of Ad26.COV2.S vaccine versus placebo. The receptors were sampled from a person between 18 and 65 years old who received the Ad26.COV2.S COVID-19 vaccine or a placebo. CDR3s include the opening cysteine and the closing phenylalanine or tryptophan. D genes are given only for firm matches. Not every row has a clone size; where given, it reads once, few, many or a size class.

V gene	D gene	J gene	clone size	CDR3 protein	CDR3 DNA
TRBV13	TRBD1	TRBJ2-3	.	CASSNNRGDTQYF	TGTGCCAGCAGCAACAACAGGGGGGATACGCAGTATTTT
TRBV6-4	TRBD1	TRBJ2-1	.	CASSAETGGYEQFF	TGTGCCAGCAGTGCGGAGACAGGGGGCTATGAGCAGTTCTTC
TRBV5-6	TRBD1	TRBJ1-1	.	CASSFDRVWRTEAFF	TGTGCCAGCAGCTTCGACAGGGTATGGAGAACTGAAGCTTTCTTT
TRBV5-1	.	TRBJ1-1	.	CASSPGDLYINTEAFF	TGCGCCAGCAGTCCCGGGGATCTTTACATTAACACTGAAGCTTTCTTT
TRBV19	.	TRBJ1-4	.	CASSIIGVSTNEKLFF	TGTGCCAGTAGTATAATCGGGGTTTCGACTAATGAAAAACTGTTTTTT
TRBV2	.	TRBJ1-5	.	CASGLYQPQHF	TGTGCCAGCGGGTTATATCAGCCCCAGCATTTT
TRBV6-2/TRBV6-3	TRBD1	TRBJ2-1	.	CASSPSPRQGASEQFF	TGTGCCAGCAGTCCGAGCCCGAGACAGGGGGCTAGTGAGCAGTTCTTC
TRBV2	TRBD2	TRBJ2-3	few	CASSGAGPYDTQYF	TGTGCCAGCAGTGGAGCGGGACCTTATGATACGCAGTATTTT
TRBV27	.	TRBJ1-5	.	CASSKTNQPQHF	TGTGCCAGCAGTAAAACTAATCAGCCCCAGCATTTT
TRBV4-1	.	TRBJ1-3	few	CASSQDTGASGNTIYF	TGCGCCAGCAGCCAAGATACCGGTGCCTCTGGAAACACCATATATTTT
TRBV7-6	.	TRBJ2-3	.	CASSLGPTTDTQYF	TGTGCCAGCAGCTTGGGACCAACCACAGATACGCAGTATTTT
TRBV7-6	TRBD2	TRBJ2-1	once	CASSLEVAGPYNEQFF	TGTGCCAGCAGCTTAGAGGTAGCGGGGCCCTACAATGAGCAGTTCTTC
TRBV6-5	.	TRBJ1-2	.	CASSQGTDGYTF	TGTGCCAGCAGCCAGGGAACCGATGGCTACACCTTC
TRBV28	.	TRBJ1-5	.	CASSFGTSNQPQHF	TGTGCCAGCAGTTTCGGGACTAGCAATCAGCCCCAGCATTTT
TRBV12-3/TRBV12-4	.	TRBJ1-6	.	CASSSRGNSPLHF	TGTGCCAGCAGTTCCCGGGGGAATTCACCCCTCCACTTT
TRBV5-6	.	TRBJ1-1	.	CASSSSGGMNTEAFF	TGTGCCAGCAGCTCGAGCGGTGGGATGAACACTGAAGCTTTCTTT
TRBV19	.	TRBJ2-6	.	CASSGDSSGANVLTF	TGTGCCAGTAGCGGCGACAGCTCTGGGGCCAACGTCCTGACTTTC
TRBV5-4	TRBD2	TRBJ2-3	.	CASSPKTSPDTQYF	TGTGCCAGCAGCCCCAAGACTAGCCCGGATACGCAGTATTTT
TRBV27	.	TRBJ1-1	.	CASSPGLSEAFF	TGTGCCAGCAGTCCAGGGTTATCCGAAGCTTTCTTT
TRBV6-1	.	TRBJ1-6	once	CASSEAGSPLHF	TGTGCCAGCAGTGAAGCGGGTTCACCCCTCCACTTT
TRBV19	.	TRBJ1-1	.	CASSRQDRGTEAFF	TGTGCCAGTAGTCGACAGGATCGGGGCACTGAAGCTTTCTTT
TRBV15	.	TRBJ2-7	.	CAIGQENSYEQYF	TGTGCCATCGGGCAGGAGAACTCCTACGAGCAGTACTTC
TRBV7-9	.	TRBJ1-2	.	CASSFEYGYTF	TGTGCCAGCAGCTTTGAGTATGGCTACACCTTC
TRBV6-6	.	TRBJ1-1	.	CASVWRVNTEAFF	TGTGCCAGCGTCTGGAGAGTGAACACTGAAGCTTTCTTT
TRBV7-9	.	TRBJ1-1	.	CASSPWRAGTEAFF	TGTGCCAGCAGCCCGTGGAGGGCGGGGACTGAAGCTTTCTTT
TRBV4-3	TRBD2	TRBJ2-1	.	CASSQGRLAGYNEQFF	TGCGCCAGCAGCCAAGGAAGGCTAGCGGGGTACAATGAGCAGTTCTTC
TRBV3-1/TRBV3-2	.	TRBJ1-2	.	CASSDSGYDGYTF	TGTGCCAGCAGCGATTCAGGGTATGATGGCTACACCTTC
TRBV29-1	.	TRBJ2-3	.	CSGTDGVGEQYF	TGCAGCGGGACCGATGGGGTAGGAGAGCAGTATTTT
TRBV2	TRBD1	TRBJ1-1	.	CASMSHRGDTEAFF	TGTGCCAGCATGTCGCACAGGGGTGACACTGAAGCTTTCTTT
TRBV18	.	TRBJ2-3	.	CASSPITQTTDTQYF	TGTGCCAGCTCACCGATAACACAGACCACAGATACGCAGTATTTT
TRBV28	.	TRBJ1-1	.	CASSAHAGANTEAFF	TGTGCCAGCAGTGCCCATGCAGGGGCGAATACTGAAGCTTTCTTT
TRBV4-3	TRBD2	TRBJ2-1	.	CASSQVGLVNEQFF	TGCGCCAGCAGCCAAGTGGGACTAGTCAATGAGCAGTTCTTC
TRBV5-5	.	TRBJ1-1	.	CASSSLASNTEAFF	TGTGCCAGCAGTTCGCTCGCCTCGAACACTGAAGCTTTCTTT
TRBV5-1	.	TRBJ2-5	.	CASSSDEAGGQETQYF	TGCGCCAGCAGCTCGGACGAGGCCGGGGGCCAAGAGACCCAGTACTTC
TRBV27	TRBD2	TRBJ2-1	.	CASSRTSGPPSSYNEQFF	TGTGCCAGCAGCCGTACTAGCGGCCCACCGAGCTCCTACAATGAGCAGTTCTTC
TRBV15	TRBD2	TRBJ2-1	.	CATSESSGGAYNEQFF	TGTGCCACCAGCGAGTCTAGCGGGGGGGCTTACAATGAGCAGTTCTTC
TRBV7-2	TRBD2	TRBJ2-3	.	CASSTTSGGPGDTQYF	TGTGCCAGCAGCACGACTAGCGGGGGGCCGGGGGATACGCAGTATTTT
TRBV5-8	.	TRBJ1-4	.	CASSLMKGGNIGKLFF	TGTGCCAGCAGCTTGATGAAGGGGGGGAATATTGGAAAACTGTTTTTT